Reported below is one T cell receptor (beta chain). The data were obtained in a study of HIV-infected children after antiretroviral therapy interruption. This CDR3 has 14 amino acids. Looked up from germline, CDR1 is LNHNV and CDR2 is YYDKDF (reference sequence). Trimming at V came to 5 bases and at J to 3 bases, leaving 5 bases not matched to a gene. Described treatment: PENTA 11 planned treatment interruption arm or continuous ART arm. RNA-based 3' RACE libraries used unique molecular identifiers. TCRdb redid the calling of the 3' RACE reads with MiXCR, one entry per CDR3 protein. The sample lists about 89,000 distinct CDR3 sequences, 6% to 8.5% occurring once.

The receptor comes from a pool of human donors with HIV. J is TRBJ2-7 and V is TRBV15; TRBD1 matches 9 bases. This specimen was CD45RA+ CD4+ T cells from PBMCs, pooled from several time points, taken from a donor given antiretroviral therapy, either interrupted or continuous. Described subset: naive CD4+ CD45RA+ CD45RO- T cells. CDR3 sequence (DNA): TGTGCCACCAGCGATCGGGACAGGGTCTACGAGCAGTACTTC. Amino acid sequence: CATSDRDRVYEQYF.